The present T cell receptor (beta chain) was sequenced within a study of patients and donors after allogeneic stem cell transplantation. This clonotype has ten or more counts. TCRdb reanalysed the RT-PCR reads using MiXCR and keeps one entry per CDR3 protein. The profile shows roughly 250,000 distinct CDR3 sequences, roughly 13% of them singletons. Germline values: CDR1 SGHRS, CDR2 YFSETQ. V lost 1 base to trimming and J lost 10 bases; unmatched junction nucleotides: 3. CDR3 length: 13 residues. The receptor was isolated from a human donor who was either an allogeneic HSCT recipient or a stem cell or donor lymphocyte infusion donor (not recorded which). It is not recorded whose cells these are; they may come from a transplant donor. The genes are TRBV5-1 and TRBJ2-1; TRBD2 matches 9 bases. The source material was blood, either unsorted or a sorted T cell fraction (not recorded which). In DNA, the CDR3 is TGCGCCAGCAGCTTGACTAGCGGGTTGGAGCAGTTCTTC. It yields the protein CASSLTSGLEQFF.